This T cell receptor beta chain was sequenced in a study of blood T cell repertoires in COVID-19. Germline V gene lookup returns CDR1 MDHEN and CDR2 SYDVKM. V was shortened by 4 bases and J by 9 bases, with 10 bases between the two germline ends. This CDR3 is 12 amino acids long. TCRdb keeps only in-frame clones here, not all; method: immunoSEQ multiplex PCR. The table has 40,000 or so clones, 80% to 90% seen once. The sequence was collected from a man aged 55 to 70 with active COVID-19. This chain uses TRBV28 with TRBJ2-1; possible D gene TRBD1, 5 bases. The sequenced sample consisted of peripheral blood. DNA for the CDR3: TGTGCCAGCAGTTGGGGCGCGGCTGAGCAGTTCTTC. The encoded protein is CASSWGAAEQFF.